This T cell receptor beta chain was retrieved from a study of blood T cell repertoires in COVID-19. The assay was immunoSEQ multiplex PCR, and TCRdb's table has in-frame clones only and misses some. The table lists some 120,000 clones, 70% to 90% of them singletons. CDR3 size: 12 residues. The germline gives CDR1 SGHRS, CDR2 YFSETQ. V shed 2 bases and J shed 7 bases, with 8 bases lying between them. This clonotype was obtained from a human donor in a cohort sampled during active COVID-19. The genes are TRBV5-1 and TRBJ2-3, with D perhaps matching TRBD1 (6 bases). The sample comprised peripheral blood. CDR3 in DNA: TGCGCCAGCAGCTTCAGGGGAAATACGCAGTATTTT. The encoded protein is CASSFRGNTQYF.